The 10 T cell receptor beta chains listed next were all sequenced from one sample in a study of technical replicates of blood from a handful of donors. The method was immunoSEQ multiplex PCR; TCRdb's version includes in-frame clones alone and lacks a portion of them. This sample yields tens of thousands of clones, of which over 90% are seen a single time; approximately 4.6% belongs to the top ten. The sample was PBMCs. All receptors come from a human donor in good health. Some clones in this sample may be carry-over from other donors' samples.

The chain is built from TRBV15 and TRBJ2-7; TRBD1 matches at 9 bases. This CDR3 is 17 amino acids long. Germline CDR1 and CDR2: LNHNV and YYDKDF (reference sequence). With 2 bases clipped from V and 5 bases from J, the junction kept 13 bases outside the gene matches. The chain's CDR3 is CATSRNTGTGPVDEQYF. The CDR3 DNA follows: TGTGCCACCAGCAGAAACACCGGGACAGGGCCGGTGGACGAGCAGTACTTC.

The chain is built from TRBV5-6 and TRBJ1-2, with 7 nucleotides matching TRBD1. Germline V gene data show CDR1 as SGHDT and CDR2 as YYEEEE. J was trimmed by 9 bases and V by 4 bases; bases with no gene match: 12. CDR3 length: 14 residues. Here the CDR3 reads CASSATDRTSSYTF. As DNA, the CDR3 is TGTGCCAGCAGCGCGACGGACAGGACCTCGAGCTACACCTTC.

The CDR3 reads CASSPREGFYEQYF. The CDR3 coding sequence is TGTGCCAGCAGTCCCCGGGAGGGTTTTTACGAGCAGTACTTC. V usage is TRBV6-1 and J usage is TRBJ2-7; 8 bases are a match to TRBD2. The CDR3 is made up of 14 amino acids. Germline CDR1 is MNHNS and CDR2 is SASEGT. V gave up 5 bases and J gave up 4 bases; unmatched junction bases: 7.

This rearrangement joins TRBV4-1 to TRBJ2-1; the D gene is possibly TRBD2 (5 bases). Germline V gene sequence: CDR1 MGHRA, CDR2 YSYEKL. This CDR3 region has 15 residues. Trimming took 6 bases from V and 9 from J, leaving 21 bases between them. In nucleotides, the CDR3 is TGCGCCAGCAGAGGGTCCGGGCTCGCGGGCGGTGAGCAGTTCTTC. It yields the protein CASRGSGLAGGEQFF.

This chain connects TRBV28 to TRBJ2-5; 13 bases match TRBD2. Germline-derived CDR1 and CDR2 are MDHEN and SYDVKM. The CDR3 is 15 amino acids. V was pared by 7 bases and J by 2 bases, with 4 bases of the junction left unmatched. The CDR3 protein is CASNPGLAGQETQYF. CDR3 nucleotides: TGTGCCAGCAACCCGGGACTAGCGGGACAAGAGACCCAGTACTTC.

V is TRBV30 and J is TRBJ1-4; a possible D gene is TRBD1 (6 bases). V shed 5 bases and J shed 4 bases, with 17 bases lying between them. Germline CDR1 is GTSNPN and CDR2 is SVGIG (reference sequence). The CDR3 totals 15 residues. The CDR3 coding sequence is TGTGCCTGGGCAACCAAGGACAGCGATAATGAAAAACTGTTTTTT. This sequence encodes CAWATKDSDNEKLFF.

This clone has only a few counts. The chain joins TRBV4-1 to TRBJ2-7, with 13 nucleotides matching TRBD2. CDR1 and CDR2 (germline): MGHRA, YSYEKL. This CDR3 has 16 residues. The V gene end was trimmed by 4 bases and the J gene end by 3 bases; junction bases not matched to a gene: 6. CDR3 nucleotide sequence: TGCGCCAGCAGCCTGTCGACTAGCGGGAGGATCTACGAGCAGTACTTC. It specifies CASSLSTSGRIYEQYF.

This chain joins TRBV7-6 and TRBJ2-3, with 10 bases matching TRBD2. Germline V gene lookup returns CDR1 SGHVS and CDR2 FNYEAQ. This CDR3 spans 17 amino acids. Trimming took 5 bases from V and 2 from J; bases not matched to a gene: 10. The CDR3 DNA sequence: TGTGCCAGCAGCCAACGAGCGGGAGGGCAGAACACAGATACGCAGTATTTT. Translated: CASSQRAGGQNTDTQYF.

This chain uses TRBV10-1 with TRBJ2-5; TRBD2 aligns across 10 bases. Germline V gene sequence: CDR1 WNHNN, CDR2 SYGVQD (reference sequence). The CDR3 is 14 residues long. V lost 8 bases to trimming and J lost 3 bases; unmatched junction nucleotides: 6. The CDR3 loop is CASGSGGNKETQYF. The CDR3 DNA is TGCGCCAGCGGTAGCGGGGGGAATAAAGAGACCCAGTACTTC.

This sequence joins TRBV6-6 and TRBJ1-6; D gene ambiguous. Germline lookup yields CDR1 MNHNY and CDR2 SVGAGI (reference sequence). V was pared by 1 base and J by 6 bases, with 7 bases between. The CDR3 sequence is 14 residues long. CDR3 coding DNA: TGTGCCAGCAGTTACTTGTCGCGTAATTCACCCCTCCACTTT. Translated: CASSYLSRNSPLHF.